Each of the 28 T cell receptor beta chains below was sequenced from the same sample in a study of graft-versus-host responses after intestinal transplantation. The repertoire was sequenced with immunoSEQ multiplex PCR; TCRdb's copy has only in-frame clones and lacks some. This table has 90,000 to 100,000 clones, around 86% appearing once. The starting material was PBMCs, obtained 255 days after intestinal transplant. The receptor source for this set is a human patient who received an intestinal transplant, so some T cells may come from the graft donor.

V usage is TRBV5-4 and J usage is TRBJ1-2; possible D gene TRBD1, 6 bases. Germline-derived CDR1 and CDR2 are SGHNT and YYREEE (reference sequence). Trimming cost V 0 bases and J 8 bases, with 14 bases left between them. The CDR3 totals 14 residues. CDR3 residues: CASSLDVGAHGYTF. CDR3 DNA: TGTGCCAGCAGCTTGGATGTGGGGGCGCACGGCTACACCTTC.

This chain connects TRBV15 to TRBJ1-4; 7 nucleotides line up with TRBD1. The V gene's germline CDR1 is LNHNV and CDR2 YYDKDF (reference sequence). Trimming took 2 bases from V and 8 from J; bases not matched to a gene: 8. There are 15 residues in the CDR3. The CDR3 protein is CATSRSGTVSEKLFF. The CDR3 DNA follows: TGTGCCACCAGCAGATCCGGGACAGTCTCCGAAAAACTGTTTTTT.

This clone was counted between two and nine times. The CDR3 DNA reads TGTGCCTGGAGTGTAGAAGGACTAGCGTCGGGTGAGCAGTTCTTC. Amino acid sequence: CAWSVEGLASGEQFF. V gene TRBV30 combines with J gene TRBJ2-1; TRBD2 matches 9 bases. CDR1 is GTSNPN, CDR2 SVGIG, per germline (reference sequence). V was clipped by 0 bases and J by 9 bases; unmatched bases: 9. The CDR3 length is 15 residues.

The chain carries TRBV19 and TRBJ2-3; 8 nucleotides match TRBD2. This CDR3 has 15 amino acids. V lost 0 bases and J lost 4; bases outside the gene matches: 3. In germline, CDR1 is LNHDA, CDR2 SQIVND (reference sequence). In nucleotides, the CDR3 is TGTGCCAGTAGTATAGATCCGGGGGGGCCAGATACGCAGTATTTT. This sequence encodes CASSIDPGGPDTQYF.

This clone was seen a handful of times. V and J are TRBV6-6 and TRBJ1-2; tentatively, D is TRBD1 (5 bases). This CDR3 has 11 amino acids. Germline V gene data show CDR1 as MNHNY and CDR2 as SVGAGI (reference sequence). V shed 0 bases and J shed 13 bases, with 9 bases lying between them. The CDR3 nucleotides read TGTGCCAGCAGTTACTCCGGACAAGGCACCTTC. It codes for CASSYSGQGTF.

The chain links TRBV6-5 to TRBJ2-3; 8 bases line up with TRBD1. The CDR3 totals 15 residues. The germline V gene has CDR1 MNHEY and CDR2 SVGAGI. Trimming removed 5 bases from V and 0 bases from J; junction bases left unmatched: 4. CDR3 bases: TGTGCCAGCAGTAATCGACAGGGGAGCACAGATACGCAGTATTTT. Protein: CASSNRQGSTDTQYF.

A few counts support this clone. The CDR3 protein is CASRETGINQPQHF. The CDR3 DNA follows: TGTGCCAGCAGAGAGACAGGGATAAATCAGCCCCAGCATTTT. The V call is TRBV6-5, the J call TRBJ1-5, with 7 bases matching TRBD1. The CDR3 loop spans 14 amino acids. With 6 bases clipped from V and 4 bases from J, the junction kept 6 bases outside the gene matches. Germline CDR1 and CDR2: MNHEY and SVGAGI.

The CDR3 spells CASSELEAGYYTEAFF. The CDR3 DNA is TGTGCCAGCAGTGAATTAGAGGCAGGGTACTACACTGAAGCTTTCTTT. This sequence joins TRBV2 and TRBJ1-1; tentatively, D is TRBD1 (5 bases). The germline V gene encodes CDR1 SNHLY and CDR2 FYNNEI. V gave up 2 bases and J gave up 3 bases, with 16 bases separating them. The CDR3 runs to 16 residues. The full variable domain, in which reference TRBV2 and TRBJ1-1 provide the parts outside the CDR3, is EPEVTQTPSHQVTQMGQEVILRCVPISNHLYFYWYRQILGQKVEFLVSFYNNEISEKSEIFDDQFSVERPDGSNFTLKIRSTKLEDSAMYFCASSELEAGYYTEAFFGQGTRLTVV.

The rearrangement links TRBV6-6 to TRBJ2-5; D unresolved. V was cut by 3 bases and J by 5 bases, with 10 bases left in between. Germline-derived CDR1 and CDR2 are MNHNY and SVGAGI (reference sequence). This CDR3 is built from 13 residues. The CDR3 loop is CASSYRVGETQYF. The CDR3 DNA is TGTGCCAGCAGTTATCGAGTGGGGGAGACCCAGTACTTC.

The chain is built from TRBV7-8 and TRBJ1-6; 7 bases are shared with TRBD1. The CDR3 contains 12 residues. The germline CDR1 and CDR2 sequences are SGHVS and FQNEAQ. The V gene end was trimmed by 1 base and the J gene end by 14 bases; junction bases not matched to a gene: 2. The CDR3 reads CASSLGDRALHF. CDR3 nucleotides: TGTGCCAGCAGCTTAGGCGACAGGGCCCTCCACTTT.

The gene calls are TRBV6-5 and TRBJ1-4; D call uncertain. The germline CDR1 and CDR2 sequences are MNHEY and SVGAGI. The V end lost 0 bases, the J end lost 0 bases, and 5 bases lay between the germline ends. The CDR3 contains 15 residues. Written as DNA, the CDR3 is TGTGCCAGCAGTTACTCGACCGCAACTAATGAAAAACTGTTTTTT. Its protein is CASSYSTATNEKLFF.

This clone has only one observation. This rearrangement joins TRBV6-5 to TRBJ1-6; unclear D gene. V lost 4 bases and J lost 10, with 8 bases in between. The germline CDR1 and CDR2 sequences are MNHEY and SVGAGI. The CDR3 runs 12 residues. The CDR3, as DNA: TGTGCCAGCAGTTTCCCCAACTCACCCCTCCACTTT. Protein sequence: CASSFPNSPLHF.

The V gene is TRBV2, the J gene TRBJ1-1; D is unclear. Germline V gene data show CDR1 as SNHLY and CDR2 as FYNNEI. The CDR3 loop spans 11 amino acids. V lost 9 bases, J lost 1 base, and 6 bases lay in between. CDR3: CASKGNTEAFF. The DNA of the CDR3 is TGTGCCAGTAAAGGGAACACTGAAGCTTTCTTT.

This clone was observed a single time. This sequence joins TRBV9 and TRBJ2-1; 16 nucleotides agree with TRBD2. Germline V CDR1 and CDR2: SGDLS, YYNGEE. The CDR3 length is 19 residues. After removal of 3 bases from V and 1 base from J, the junction contained 7 bases not matched to a gene. Here the CDR3 reads CASSAYSGLAGGSYNEQFF. The CDR3 DNA reads as TGTGCCAGCAGCGCGTATTCGGGACTAGCGGGAGGGTCCTACAATGAGCAGTTCTTC.

The chain couples TRBV30 to TRBJ1-2; D unclear. There are 16 residues in the CDR3. With 1 base removed from V and 0 bases from J, the gap between germline ends came to 15 bases. Germline V lookup: CDR1 GTSNPN, CDR2 SVGIG (reference sequence). Here the CDR3 reads CAWSALRFSSNYGYTF. CDR3 sequence (DNA): TGTGCCTGGAGTGCGCTACGGTTTTCATCTAACTATGGCTACACCTTC.

For the CDR3, the DNA is TGTGCCATATGGGACAGGGAGGCCGGGGAGCTGTTTTTT. This gives the protein CAIWDREAGELFF. This rearrangement joins TRBV10-3 to TRBJ2-2, with 9 nucleotides matching TRBD1. Looked up from germline, CDR1 is ENHRY and CDR2 is SYGVKD. The CDR3 is 13 residues long. With V trimmed by 9 bases and J by 6 bases, 5 bases remained unmatched.

The V call is TRBV27, the J call TRBJ1-3; D is unresolved. This CDR3 comprises 13 residues. The V end lost 10 bases, the J end lost 0 bases, and 10 bases lay between the germline ends. CDR1 and CDR2 from the germline V gene are MNHEY and SMNVEV (reference sequence). CDR3 in amino acids: CATLRYSGNTIYF. The CDR3 nucleotides are TGTGCCACACTCAGATACTCTGGAAACACCATATATTTT.

V is TRBV6-4 and J is TRBJ2-2; D is possibly TRBD2 (5 bases). Per germline, CDR1 MRHNA and CDR2 SNTAGT. The CDR3 totals 13 residues. Between the trimmed V and J ends, which lost 5 bases and 5 bases, there was a span of 9 bases. The CDR3 loop reads CASSQEVTGELFF. CDR3 in DNA: TGTGCCAGCAGTCAGGAGGTTACCGGGGAGCTGTTTTTT.

The chain links TRBV6-5 to TRBJ1-2; TRBD1 is a possible D gene (5 bases). The CDR3 runs to 15 residues. Germline V gene sequence: CDR1 MNHEY, CDR2 SVGAGI. V was shortened by 6 bases and J by 8 bases, with 22 bases between the two germline ends. The CDR3 DNA is TGTGCCAGCAGCACGGGGCGGAGGCTTAGTTACGGCTACACCTTC. Translation gives CASSTGRRLSYGYTF.

The chain links TRBV19 to TRBJ1-1; 11 bases match TRBD1. Germline V CDR1 and CDR2: LNHDA, SQIVND (reference sequence). The CDR3 consists of 19 residues. Losses at the gene ends were 1 base for V and 4 bases for J; bases not matched to a gene: 14. CDR3: CASSIAETWTGGWSTEAFF. For the CDR3, the DNA is TGTGCCAGTAGTATAGCAGAGACATGGACAGGGGGCTGGAGCACTGAAGCTTTCTTT.

The chain joins TRBV7-3 to TRBJ2-2; 16 nucleotides align to TRBD2. Trimming at V came to 5 bases and at J to 4 bases, leaving 4 bases not matched to a gene. Germline values: CDR1 SGHTA, CDR2 FQGTGA. The CDR3 runs 17 residues. The CDR3 DNA sequence: TGTGCCAGCAGCCCGGGACTAGCGGGGGGGCCCACCGGGGAGCTGTTTTTT. This sequence encodes CASSPGLAGGPTGELFF.

V gene TRBV6-5 combines with J gene TRBJ2-3, with D maybe TRBD2 (5 bases). Looked up from germline, CDR1 is MNHEY and CDR2 is SVGAGI. V was shortened by 6 bases and J by 2 bases, with 9 bases between the two germline ends. This CDR3 has 13 amino acids. DNA of the CDR3: TGTGCCAGCAGCAGGACTGTCACAGATACGCAGTATTTT. This gives the protein CASSRTVTDTQYF.

The chain has TRBV5-1 and TRBJ2-5; 11 bases align to TRBD1. CDR3 size: 17 residues. The J segment lost 5 bases and the V segment lost 1 base, leaving 10 bases of the junction unmatched. In germline, CDR1 is SGHRS, CDR2 YFSETQ. CDR3 bases: TGCGCCAGCAGCTTGATAGGACAGGGGGCCTTACAGGAGACCCAGTACTTC. This sequence encodes CASSLIGQGALQETQYF.

Regarding this clone: At the DNA level, this CDR3 is encoded by other sequences in the same sample as well. The chain is built from TRBV27 and TRBJ2-1; 12 positions match TRBD2. The trim removed 5 bases at V and 2 bases at J, leaving 4 bases unmatched. The CDR3 has 16 residues. CDR1 is MNHEY and CDR2 is SMNVEV in the germline V gene (reference sequence). CDR3 in DNA: TGTGCCAGCAGTCCGCGGACTAGCGGGGCCTACAATGAGCAGTTCTTC. It translates to CASSPRTSGAYNEQFF.

The V call is TRBV6-6, the J call TRBJ1-5, with D unresolved. V lost 4 bases and J lost 1, with 14 bases in between. This CDR3 has 16 amino acids. Germline lookup yields CDR1 MNHNY and CDR2 SVGAGI (reference sequence). Here the CDR3 DNA reads TGTGCCAGCAGTTTAAGCGGGCCGGGAAGCAATCAGCCCCAGCATTTT. It yields the protein CASSLSGPGSNQPQHF.

This clone was observed a single time. The gene calls are TRBV7-9 and TRBJ1-4, with D possibly TRBD1 on 5 matching bases. Germline V gives CDR1 SEHNR, CDR2 FQNEAQ (reference sequence). Between the trimmed V and J ends, which lost 3 bases and 8 bases, there was a span of 13 bases. The CDR3 has 14 residues. The CDR3 here is CASSFTGYGEKLFF. For the CDR3, the DNA is TGTGCCAGCAGCTTTACAGGTTATGGGGAAAAACTGTTTTTT.

The rearrangement uses TRBV10-3 and TRBJ2-2, with D possibly TRBD1 on 6 matching bases. V shed 3 bases and J shed 2 bases, with 10 bases lying between them. CDR3 size: 15 residues. The germline V gene has CDR1 ENHRY and CDR2 SYGVKD. The CDR3 loop reads CAISEGQTNTGELFF. The CDR3 nucleotides are TGTGCCATCAGTGAAGGACAGACTAACACCGGGGAGCTGTTTTTT.

This sequence joins TRBV11-2 and TRBJ2-5; D is undetermined. Trimming took off 0 bases at V and 5 bases at J, with 13 bases between the two ends. The CDR3 is made up of 15 amino acids. Germline V CDR1 and CDR2: SGHAT, FQNNGV. DNA of the CDR3: TGTGCCAGCAGCTTAGAAGCCTGGGCCCGGGAGACCCAGTACTTC. Amino acid sequence: CASSLEAWARETQYF.